This TCR beta chain comes out of a study of CD8 T cells in ankylosing spondylitis. Regarding the study as a whole: Ankylosing spondylitis blood appeared to carry a characteristic TCR beta motif of roughly eight highly homologous variants. Previous work reported some of these motif variants in the synovial fluid and blood of reactive arthritis.

Making the TCR beta libraries involved quantitative 5'-RACE with molecular barcodes. TCRdb reanalysed the 5' RACE reads using MiXCR and keeps one entry per CDR3 protein. The sample carries hundreds of thousands of distinct CDR3 sequences, about 24% recorded once. Trimming removed 0 bases at V and 0 bases at J, with 5 bases between. Germline V gene lookup returns CDR1 LNHNV and CDR2 YYDKDF (reference sequence). This CDR3 is 15 amino acids long. On this clonotype itself: Antigen: not known.

Sequencing input: blood, either unsorted or a sorted T cell fraction (not recorded which). The source of this sequence is a male donor with ankylosing spondylitis. V usage is TRBV15 and J usage is TRBJ2-2; D uncertain. The CDR3 nucleotides are TGTGCCACCAGCAGAGATCGGACGAACACCGGGGAGCTGTTTTTT. Translating gives CATSRDRTNTGELFF.